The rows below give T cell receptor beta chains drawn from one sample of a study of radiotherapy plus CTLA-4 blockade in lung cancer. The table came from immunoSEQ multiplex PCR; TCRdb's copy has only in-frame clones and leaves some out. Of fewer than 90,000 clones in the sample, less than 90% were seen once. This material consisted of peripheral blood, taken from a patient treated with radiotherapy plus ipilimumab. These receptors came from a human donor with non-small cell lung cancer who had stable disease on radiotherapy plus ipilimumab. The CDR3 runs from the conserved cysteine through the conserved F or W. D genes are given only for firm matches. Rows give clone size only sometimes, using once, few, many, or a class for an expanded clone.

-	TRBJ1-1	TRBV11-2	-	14	TGTGCCAGCAGTCTAAACAGGGCGTCCACTGAAGCTTTCTTT	CASSLNRASTEAFF
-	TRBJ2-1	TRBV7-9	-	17	TGTGCCAGCAGCTCCCCTCAGGGGATCAGCTCCTACAATGAGCAGTTCTTC	CASSSPQGISSYNEQFF
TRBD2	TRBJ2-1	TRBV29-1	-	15	TGCAGCGTTTATAGCGGGGGCGGCTCCTACAATGAGCAGTTCTTC	CSVYSGGGSYNEQFF
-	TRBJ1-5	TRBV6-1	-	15	TGTGCCAGCAGTGTAACGGGGGGTAGCAATCAGCCCCAGCATTTT	CASSVTGGSNQPQHF
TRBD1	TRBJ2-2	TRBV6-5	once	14	TGTGCCAGCACGTATACAGGGGACACCGGGGAGCTGTTTTTT	CASTYTGDTGELFF
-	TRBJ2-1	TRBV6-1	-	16	TGTGCCAGCAGTGAAAGAGTCGGTCGCTCCTACAATGAGCAGTTCTTC	CASSERVGRSYNEQFF
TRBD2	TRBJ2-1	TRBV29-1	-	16	TGCAGCGTGATGACTAGCGGGAGGGCTCTTTACAATGAGCAGTTCTTC	CSVMTSGRALYNEQFF
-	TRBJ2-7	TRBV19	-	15	TGTGCCAGTAGAAGGTCAGCCGCCGACCTCTACGAGCAGTACTTC	CASRRSAADLYEQYF
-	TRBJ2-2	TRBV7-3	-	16	TGTGCCAGCAGCCCCCTACCGAGGCTCGACCCCGGGGAGCTGTTTTTT	CASSPLPRLDPGELFF
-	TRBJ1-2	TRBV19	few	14	TGTGCCAGTAGTATCAAGTCACCCGGGATTGGCTACACCTTC	CASSIKSPGIGYTF
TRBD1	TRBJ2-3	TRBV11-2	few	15	TGTGCCAGCAGCTCCCGGGACAGGGGGCCAGATACGCAGTATTTT	CASSSRDRGPDTQYF